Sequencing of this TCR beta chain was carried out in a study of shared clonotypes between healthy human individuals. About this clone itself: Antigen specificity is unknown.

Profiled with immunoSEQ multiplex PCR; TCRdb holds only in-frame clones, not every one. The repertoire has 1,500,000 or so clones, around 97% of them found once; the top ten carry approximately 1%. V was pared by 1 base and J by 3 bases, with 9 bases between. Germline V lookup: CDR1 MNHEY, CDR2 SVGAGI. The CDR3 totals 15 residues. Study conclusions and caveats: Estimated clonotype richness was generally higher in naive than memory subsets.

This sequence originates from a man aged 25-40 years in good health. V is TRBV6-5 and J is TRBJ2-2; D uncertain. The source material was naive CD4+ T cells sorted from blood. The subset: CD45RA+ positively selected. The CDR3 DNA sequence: TGTGCCAGCAGTTACTTGAGAAAATACACCGGGGAGCTGTTTTTT. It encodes CASSYLRKYTGELFF.